This TCR beta chain was captured by sequencing in a study of cytomegalovirus exposure and HLA in healthy donors. The PCR employed 60 Vbeta primers together with 13 Jbeta primers. Profiled with immunoSEQ multiplex PCR; TCRdb holds only in-frame clones, not every one. The table shows some 150,000 clones, with more than 9.5% occurring only once. This CDR3 comprises 13 residues. Trimming removed 6 bases from V and 1 base from J, with 9 bases in between. Germline-derived CDR1 and CDR2 are MNHEY and SMNVEV (reference sequence). Study-level points and caveats: Several of the most significant clusters appeared, in a later analysis, to be linked to common viral pathogens. There were reportedly fewer N-insertions in an Asian-associated ancestry cluster than the roughly 670-donor mean, in a later analysis. Later on, an analysis tied 15,000 to 20,000 TCR beta sequences to HLA alleles at 0.05 false discovery rate. In a later analysis, the majority of CMV-associated beta chains seemingly showed HLA restriction.

A few counts support this clone. The antigen is unknown. The source material was PBMCs. The V call is TRBV27, the J call TRBJ1-1; TRBD1 might be the D (6 bases). This receptor was identified in a man aged 50 to 59 in good health and CMV-seronegative. CDR3 protein: CASRTGPNTEAFF. For the CDR3, the DNA is TGTGCCAGCAGAACAGGGCCGAACACTGAAGCTTTCTTT.